The 27 T cell receptor beta chains in this list originate from one sample, sequenced in a study of technical replicates of blood from a handful of donors. Assay: immunoSEQ multiplex PCR; the TCRdb copy retains only in-frame clones and omits some. The table lists around 69,000 clones, 70% to 90% of them singletons. The sample was PBMCs. The receptors stem from a human donor in good health. Some clones in this sample may be carry-over from other donors' samples.

The chain couples TRBV11-2 to TRBJ2-7; no clear D gene. The CDR3 extends over 11 amino acids. V was clipped by 3 bases and J by 6 bases, with 6 bases between them. The germline V gene has CDR1 SGHAT and CDR2 FQNNGV. CDR3 protein: CASSLAGEQYF. DNA of the CDR3: TGTGCCAGCAGCTTGGCTGGCGAGCAGTACTTC.

This chain connects TRBV2 to TRBJ2-7; D is perhaps TRBD1 (5 bases). V lost 4 bases and J 1 base, leaving 11 bases between the germline ends. Germline V gene sequence: CDR1 SNHLY, CDR2 FYNNEI. CDR3 size: 14 residues. The CDR3 reads CASSGQPPSYEQYF. The DNA of the CDR3 is TGTGCCAGCAGTGGACAGCCACCGTCCTACGAGCAGTACTTC.

The genes are TRBV5-1 and TRBJ2-7, with 10 positions matching TRBD1. The length of the CDR3 is 17 residues. Germline assignment: CDR1 SGHRS and CDR2 YFSETQ. With V trimmed by 5 bases and J by 7 bases, 18 bases remained unmatched. The CDR3, as DNA: TGCGCCAGCAGTGGGACAGGGGTAAGCGGGAGAAGTGGAGAGCAGTACTTC. Protein sequence: CASSGTGVSGRSGEQYF.

The chain is built from TRBV4-3 and TRBJ2-7; perhaps TRBD1 as D (6 bases). Germline V lookup: CDR1 LGHNA, CDR2 YSLEER. Trimming removed 3 bases at V and 5 bases at J, with 11 bases between. The CDR3 totals 13 residues. The CDR3 DNA reads TGCGCCAGCAGCCACAGGGGTTCCCACGAGCAGTACTTC. Residues: CASSHRGSHEQYF.

This chain links TRBV5-8 with TRBJ1-2, with D hard to call. The germline gives CDR1 SGHTS, CDR2 YDEGEE. The CDR3 is 12 residues long. With 4 bases removed from V and 0 bases from J, the gap between germline ends came to 4 bases. CDR3 DNA: TGTGCCAGCAGCGCGGCTAACTATGGCTACACCTTC. Translated, it gives CASSAANYGYTF. Combining the CDR3 with reference TRBV5-8 and TRBJ1-2 gives the whole variable domain EAGVTQSPTHLIKTRGQQATLRCSPISGHTSVYWYQQALGLGLQFLLWYDEGEERNRGNFPPRFSGRQFPNYSSELNVNALELEDSALYLCASSAANYGYTFGSGTRLTVV.

J is TRBJ2-7 and V is TRBV13; D gene uncertain. The CDR3 contains 15 residues. Germline V gene sequence: CDR1 PRHDT, CDR2 FYEKMQ (reference sequence). V lost 3 bases to trimming and J lost 5 bases, with 17 bases between them. CDR3 bases: TGTGCCAGCAGCTTCTCCGCGCCTGGGCCTAACGAGCAGTACTTC. Translation gives CASSFSAPGPNEQYF.

The gene calls are TRBV9 and TRBJ2-7, with D tentatively TRBD2 (5 bases). This CDR3 contains 17 residues. The ends were cut back, 0 bases at V and 4 bases at J, with 20 bases in the middle. The germline V gene has CDR1 SGDLS and CDR2 YYNGEE. The CDR3 DNA reads as TGTGCCAGCAGCGTAGATAAAGAGCGGAAGAGATGTTACGAGCAGTACTTC. The encoded protein is CASSVDKERKRCYEQYF.

The gene calls are TRBV7-7 and TRBJ2-7, with 12 bases lining up with TRBD2. CDR1 SSHAT and CDR2 FNYEAQ come from the germline V gene (reference sequence). Trimming cost V 4 bases and J 0 bases; bases outside gene matches: 4. This CDR3 has 16 residues. CDR3 in amino acids: CASSSGLAGSSYEQYF. The CDR3, as DNA: TGTGCCAGCAGCTCCGGACTAGCGGGGTCCTCCTACGAGCAGTACTTC.

This clone was seen only once. This chain joins TRBV29-1 and TRBJ2-5; 10 bases are shared with TRBD1. Germline V gene sequence: CDR1 SQVTM, CDR2 ANQGSEA. This CDR3 comprises 15 residues. V lost 5 bases and J lost 5; bases outside the gene matches: 11. CDR3 sequence: CSVRTGGTWTETQYF. CDR3 bases: TGCAGCGTTAGGACAGGGGGTACTTGGACGGAGACCCAGTACTTC. Based on the CDR3 plus reference TRBV29-1 and TRBJ2-5, the full variable domain is SAVISQKPSRDICQRGTSLTIQCQVDSQVTMMFWYRQQPGQSLTLIATANQGSEATYESGFVIDKFPISRPNLTFSTLTVSNMSPEDSSIYLCSVRTGGTWTETQYFGPGTRLLVL.

The J gene is TRBJ2-6, the V gene TRBV7-3; TRBD2 might be the D (5 bases). The CDR3 covers 18 residues. Germline assignment: CDR1 SGHTA and CDR2 FQGTGA. Deletions cut 1 base from V and 0 bases from J, with 13 bases between. The chain's CDR3 is CASSLSPFGSSGANVLTF. The CDR3 nucleotides are TGTGCCAGCAGCTTAAGTCCGTTTGGGAGCTCTGGGGCCAACGTCCTGACTTTC.

This chain uses TRBV7-9 with TRBJ2-5; TRBD1 matches 11 bases. This CDR3 has 17 residues. With 5 bases clipped from V and 4 bases from J, the junction kept 12 bases outside the gene matches. The germline gives CDR1 SEHNR, CDR2 FQNEAQ (reference sequence). The DNA of the CDR3 is TGTGCCAGCAGCCCCGCAAGGGGGACAGGGGGGGCAGAGACCCAGTACTTC. Translated: CASSPARGTGGAETQYF.

The chain employs TRBV4-3 and TRBJ2-1; TRBD2 is a possible D gene (7 bases). Germline V gives CDR1 LGHNA, CDR2 YSLEER. Trimming left V 4 bases short and J 9 bases short, with 19 bases between. The CDR3 sequence is 15 residues long. The CDR3 DNA is TGCGCCAGCAGCCGGGGGGGGCCCGTTTCGAGTGAGCAGTTCTTC. Protein: CASSRGGPVSSEQFF.

V usage is TRBV15 and J usage is TRBJ2-7; 7 nucleotides line up with TRBD2. Trimming cost V 1 base and J 5 bases; bases outside gene matches: 5. The V gene's germline CDR1 is LNHNV and CDR2 YYDKDF (reference sequence). This CDR3 spans 14 amino acids. CDR3: CATSRAGGGNEQYF. In DNA, the CDR3 is TGTGCCACCAGCAGAGCGGGGGGAGGGAACGAGCAGTACTTC.

J is TRBJ2-7 and V is TRBV6-5, with D perhaps matching TRBD2 (5 bases). V lost 9 bases to trimming and J lost 3 bases, with 15 bases between them. The CDR3 has 13 amino acids. CDR1 is MNHEY, CDR2 SVGAGI, per germline. The CDR3 DNA reads as TGTGCCAGTGGACTTTCGGATTACTACGAGCAGTACTTC. It encodes CASGLSDYYEQYF.

The DNA for the CDR3 is TGTGCCAGCAGCTTATCGGACAGGGGCTCCTACGAGCAGTACTTC. It codes for CASSLSDRGSYEQYF. The genes are TRBV11-2 and TRBJ2-7; TRBD1 agrees at 9 bases. The CDR3 loop spans 15 amino acids. CDR1 SGHAT and CDR2 FQNNGV come from the germline V gene. V lost 2 bases and J lost 0; bases outside the gene matches: 2.

Only a few counts were recorded for this clone. The chain is built from TRBV6-4 and TRBJ1-1; a weak D match, TRBD1 (5 bases). The CDR3 has 13 amino acids. Per the germline V gene, CDR1 is MRHNA and CDR2 is SNTAGT. Trimming cost V 11 bases and J 4 bases, with 17 bases left between them. The CDR3 here is CAHLTRAGTEAFF. Written as DNA, the CDR3 is TGTGCCCATCTTACCAGGGCTGGCACTGAAGCTTTCTTT.

This chain uses TRBV11-2 with TRBJ2-1; D is perhaps TRBD2 (6 bases). CDR1 and CDR2 from the germline V gene are SGHAT and FQNNGV. The CDR3 length is 16 residues. V lost 5 bases and J 0 bases, leaving 14 bases between the germline ends. The CDR3 here is CASSQLEGLSYNEQFF. The CDR3 DNA follows: TGTGCCAGCAGCCAACTGGAGGGCCTCTCCTACAATGAGCAGTTCTTC.

The genes are TRBV19 and TRBJ2-3; D is unresolved. Looked up from germline, CDR1 is LNHDA and CDR2 is SQIVND (reference sequence). Trimming left V 2 bases short and J 6 bases short, with 15 bases between. This CDR3 has 15 amino acids. The CDR3 loop is CASSISTHPGDTQYF. In DNA form, the CDR3 reads TGTGCCAGTAGTATATCGACTCACCCCGGCGATACGCAGTATTTT.

The CDR3 DNA follows: TGTGCCAGCAGCTACGGACAGGGTCGCTACGAGCAGTACTTC. Translating gives CASSYGQGRYEQYF. The rearrangement joins TRBV7-2 to TRBJ2-7; 8 bases are shared with TRBD1. Germline values: CDR1 SGHTA, CDR2 FQGNSA. Germline trimming cut 4 bases from V and 3 bases from J; bases unmatched to any gene: 5. The CDR3 length is 14 residues.

The genes are TRBV5-1 and TRBJ2-3, with D possibly TRBD2 on 7 matching bases. The V and J ends lost 0 bases and 4 bases respectively, with 18 bases between them. CDR1 SGHRS and CDR2 YFSETQ come from the germline V gene. This CDR3 is built from 17 residues. The CDR3 loop is CASSLGGGTPGADTQYF. The DNA of the CDR3 is TGCGCCAGCAGCTTGGGGGGGGGCACGCCCGGAGCAGATACGCAGTATTTT.

The CDR3 DNA reads as TGCGCCAGCAGCTTGGATCTGCGGGGGGTCTCCTACGAGCAGTACTTC. It codes for CASSLDLRGVSYEQYF. This chain joins TRBV5-1 and TRBJ2-7; 8 bases align to TRBD2. This CDR3 comprises 16 residues. V was clipped by 0 bases and J by 0 bases; unmatched bases: 5. Germline V gene lookup returns CDR1 SGHRS and CDR2 YFSETQ.

This rearrangement joins TRBV11-1 to TRBJ2-1, with TRBD2 identical over 10 bases. There are 19 residues in the CDR3. J was trimmed by 0 bases and V by 5 bases; bases with no gene match: 13. Germline-derived CDR1 and CDR2 are SGHAT and FQDESV (reference sequence). The CDR3: CASSQNLGLAVSSYNEQFF. The CDR3 nucleotides are TGTGCCAGCAGCCAAAATCTCGGACTAGCGGTGAGCTCCTACAATGAGCAGTTCTTC.

V is TRBV6-1 and J is TRBJ1-5; 7 nucleotides align to TRBD1. The V and J ends lost 9 bases and 0 bases, in that order; junction bases with no gene match: 2. This CDR3 is 13 amino acids long. Germline V CDR1 and CDR2: MNHNS, SASEGT. The CDR3 DNA sequence: TGTGCCAGTAGGACAGGTAGCAATCAGCCCCAGCATTTT. Residues: CASRTGSNQPQHF.

The J gene is TRBJ1-3, the V gene TRBV5-1, with D unresolved. V lost 2 bases and J 0 bases, leaving 15 bases between the germline ends. The CDR3 spans 17 residues. Germline assignment: CDR1 SGHRS and CDR2 YFSETQ. The CDR3 sequence is CASSFGGLGNSGNTIYF. The CDR3 DNA reads TGCGCCAGCAGCTTTGGAGGCTTGGGGAACTCTGGAAACACCATATATTTT.

The rearrangement uses TRBV5-8 and TRBJ1-5, with D perhaps TRBD1 (5 bases). Germline values: CDR1 SGHTS, CDR2 YDEGEE. V was shortened by 0 bases and J by 5 bases, with 15 bases between the two germline ends. CDR3 length: 16 amino acids. CDR3 sequence: CASSLVGLGEDQPQHF. Here the CDR3 DNA reads TGTGCCAGCAGCTTGGTGGGATTAGGGGAGGATCAGCCCCAGCATTTT.

The rearrangement links TRBV7-2 to TRBJ1-4, with D hard to call. The CDR3 is made up of 14 amino acids. CDR1 is SGHTA and CDR2 is FQGNSA in the germline V gene. With 5 bases removed from V and 4 bases from J, the gap between germline ends came to 11 bases. The CDR3 loop is CASSLTRLNEKLFF. The CDR3 region has the DNA TGTGCCAGCAGCCTTACACGACTTAATGAAAAACTGTTTTTT. Drawing the rest from reference TRBV7-2 and TRBJ1-4, the complete variable domain is GAGVSQSPSNKVTEKGKDVELRCDPISGHTALYWYRQSLGQGLEFLIYFQGNSAPDKSGLPSDRFSAERTGGSVSTLTIQRTQQEDSAVYLCASSLTRLNEKLFFGSGTQLSVL.

The V call is TRBV7-6, the J call TRBJ2-5; 7 positions agree with TRBD2. This CDR3 is 17 amino acids long. Germline CDR1 and CDR2: SGHVS and FNYEAQ. J was trimmed by 5 bases and V by 5 bases; bases with no gene match: 17. The CDR3 spells CASSPTSGASGLETQYF. The CDR3 DNA sequence: TGTGCCAGCAGCCCTACTTCTGGGGCTAGCGGTCTGGAGACCCAGTACTTC.